The text below deals with one T cell receptor (beta chain). The junction departs from the called germline gene at one end, perhaps through a read error. This sample is part of a study of blood T cell repertoires in COVID-19. Study-level background: Acute and convalescent COVID-19 samples came from the United States, Italy and Spain. Sample material is recorded as cDNA or gDNA derived from T cells, B-cell-depleted T cells, or PBMCs.

The data were produced by immunoSEQ multiplex PCR, yet TCRdb's version contains in-frame clones alone and is incomplete. The sample includes 200,000 to 250,000 clones, 65% to 90% of them seen just once. CDR3 length equals 15 residues. Germline V lookup: CDR1 SEHNR, CDR2 FQNEAQ (reference sequence). Sequencing was done on a sample of peripheral blood. The rearrangement joins TRBV7-9 to TRBJ1-2, with TRBD1 matching over 12 bases. The receptor was derived from a man aged 50-59 years with active or convalescent COVID-19. As DNA, the CDR3 is TGTGCCAGCAGCTTAGTGGGGACAGGGGGCATTGGCTGCACCTTC. Encoded protein: CASSLVGTGGIGCTF.